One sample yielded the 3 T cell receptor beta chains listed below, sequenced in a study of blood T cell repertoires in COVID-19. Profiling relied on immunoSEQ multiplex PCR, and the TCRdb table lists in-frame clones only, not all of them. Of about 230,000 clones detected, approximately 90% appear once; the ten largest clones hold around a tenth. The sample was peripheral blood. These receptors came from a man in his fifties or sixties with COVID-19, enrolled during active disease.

This CDR3 reads CASSLIPAPEAFF. DNA for the CDR3: TGTGCCAGCAGCCTCATCCCTGCGCCGGAAGCTTTCTTT. V and J are TRBV7-9 and TRBJ1-1; D is uncertain. The germline V gene encodes CDR1 SEHNR and CDR2 FQNEAQ (reference sequence). V was trimmed by 5 bases and J by 8 bases, leaving 15 bases between them. CDR3 length: 13 residues.

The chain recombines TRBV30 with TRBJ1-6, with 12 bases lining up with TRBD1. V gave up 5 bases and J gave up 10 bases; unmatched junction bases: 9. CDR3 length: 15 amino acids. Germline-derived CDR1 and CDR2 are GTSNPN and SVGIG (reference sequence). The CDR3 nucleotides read TGTGCCTGGGGGACAGGGGGCCCTCTCCGATCACCCCTCCACTTT. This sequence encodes CAWGTGGPLRSPLHF.

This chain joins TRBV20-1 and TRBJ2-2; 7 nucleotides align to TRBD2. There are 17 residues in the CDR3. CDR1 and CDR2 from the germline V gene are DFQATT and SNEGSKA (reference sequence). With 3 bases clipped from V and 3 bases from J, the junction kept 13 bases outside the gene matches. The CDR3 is CSASDLASGRDTGELFF. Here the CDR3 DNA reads TGCAGTGCTAGTGATTTGGCTAGCGGAAGGGACACCGGGGAGCTGTTTTTT.